These 12 T cell receptor beta chains were sequenced from one sample in a study of response to subunit inactivated influenza vaccine. TCRdb re-derived calls from the RT-PCR reads in MiXCR, one entry per CDR3 protein. The sample lists just over 300,000 distinct CDR3 sequences; about 20% were seen once. The sequences come from PBMCs from blood, collected approximately 20 months after vaccination. Source of these receptors: a man aged 45-69 years who received an inactivated influenza vaccine.

This clonotype occurred a few times. The chain links TRBV7-2 to TRBJ2-3; weak D call: TRBD1 (6 bases). The CDR3 extends over 15 amino acids. V was cut by 5 bases and J by 7 bases, with 19 bases left in between. Germline V gene data show CDR1 as SGHTA and CDR2 as FQGNSA. The CDR3 nucleotides are TGTGCCAGCAGCCCCCACCCCAGAGGACAGAATACGCAGTATTTT. Its protein product is CASSPHPRGQNTQYF.

This sequence joins TRBV7-9 and TRBJ1-1; D remains ambiguous. CDR3 length equals 14 residues. The germline V gene has CDR1 SEHNR and CDR2 FQNEAQ (reference sequence). V was shortened by 5 bases and J by 0 bases, with 10 bases between the two germline ends. CDR3 DNA sequence: TGTGCCAGCAGCCCCAAGAGGATGAACACTGAAGCTTTCTTT. This translates into CASSPKRMNTEAFF.

This clonotype was counted a few times. J is TRBJ1-1 and V is TRBV6-2 or TRBV6-3, with TRBD1 matching over 8 bases. The V gene's germline CDR1 is MNHEY and CDR2 SVGEGT. After removal of 2 bases from V and 4 bases from J, the junction contained 9 bases not matched to a gene. The length of the CDR3 is 16 residues. The CDR3 DNA follows: TGTGCCAGCAGTTACGTCGCAGGGGGCTTGGGCACTGAAGCTTTCTTT. Translating it yields CASSYVAGGLGTEAFF.

The chain joins TRBV4-1 to TRBJ2-7; D gene ambiguous. The CDR3 is 13 residues long. V was shortened by 1 base and J by 3 bases, with 7 bases between the two germline ends. Germline CDR1 MGHRA, CDR2 YSYEKL. CDR3 loop: CASSQGLDYEQYF. CDR3 DNA: TGCGCCAGCAGCCAAGGACTTGACTACGAGCAGTACTTC.

V gene TRBV3-1 combines with J gene TRBJ1-6; tentative D call: TRBD1 (6 bases). The CDR3 is made up of 14 amino acids. CDR1 is LGHDT and CDR2 is YNNKEL in the germline V gene (reference sequence). V lost 2 bases and J 10 bases, leaving 12 bases between the germline ends. Written as DNA, the CDR3 is TGTGCCAGCAGCCAATATGACAGGAGCTCACCCCTCCACTTT. Amino acid sequence: CASSQYDRSSPLHF.

The V gene is TRBV6-5, the J gene TRBJ2-7; 7 nucleotides line up with TRBD1. Trimming removed 2 bases from V and 4 bases from J; junction bases left unmatched: 2. Germline assignment: CDR1 MNHEY and CDR2 SVGAGI. CDR3 length equals 13 residues. CDR3 residues: CASSYGTEYEQYF. As DNA, the CDR3 is TGTGCCAGCAGTTACGGGACAGAATACGAGCAGTACTTC.

This clonotype has just a few counts. The J gene is TRBJ1-3, the V gene TRBV29-1, with a weak D call TRBD1 (6 bases). Per germline, CDR1 SQVTM and CDR2 ANQGSEA. Trimming removed 7 bases at V and 0 bases at J, with 13 bases between. CDR3 length: 14 residues. CDR3 nucleotides: TGCAGCGGACGAACAGGGAGCTCTGGAAACACCATATATTTT. Translating it yields CSGRTGSSGNTIYF. Supplemented by reference TRBV29-1 and TRBJ1-3, the full variable domain reads SAVISQKPSRDICQRGTSLTIQCQVDSQVTMMFWYRQQPGQSLTLIATANQGSEATYESGFVIDKFPISRPNLTFSTLTVSNMSPEDSSIYLCSGRTGSSGNTIYFGEGSWLTVV.

This clonotype was recorded many times. This chain connects TRBV7-2 to TRBJ1-2, with unresolved D. CDR3 length equals 13 residues. Looked up from germline, CDR1 is SGHTA and CDR2 is FQGNSA. The V end lost 3 bases, the J end lost 4 bases, and 9 bases lay between the germline ends. CDR3 amino acids: CASSFGQIYGYTF. The CDR3 region has the DNA TGTGCCAGCAGCTTCGGCCAGATCTATGGCTACACCTTC.

The chain employs TRBV11-3 and TRBJ2-3; the match to TRBD2 covers 12 bases. In germline, CDR1 is SGHNT, CDR2 YENEEA. V was pared by 4 bases and J by 3 bases, with 5 bases of the junction left unmatched. There are 16 residues in the CDR3. CDR3 DNA sequence: TGTGCCAGCAGCTATAGCGGGACTAGCGGGACAGATACGCAGTATTTT. Protein: CASSYSGTSGTDTQYF.

This clonotype turned up a few times. The J gene is TRBJ2-5, the V gene TRBV2; D is unclear. The CDR3 is 16 residues long. The V and J ends lost 2 bases and 1 base respectively, with 14 bases between them. The germline gives CDR1 SNHLY, CDR2 FYNNEI. The CDR3 loop is CASSEWSKNSQETQYF. CDR3 nucleotides: TGTGCCAGCAGTGAATGGAGCAAGAACTCCCAAGAGACCCAGTACTTC.

The rearrangement links TRBV10-3 to TRBJ2-7, with 10 positions matching TRBD1. Germline V gene sequence: CDR1 ENHRY, CDR2 SYGVKD. With 11 bases clipped from V and 3 bases from J, the junction kept 7 bases outside the gene matches. CDR3 size: 13 residues. The CDR3, as DNA: TGTGCCGGAGGGACAGGGGAGGGCTACGAGCAGTACTTC. It specifies CAGGTGEGYEQYF.

This chain uses TRBV25-1 with TRBJ2-5; unclear D gene. The CDR3 totals 12 residues. With 3 bases removed from V and 4 bases from J, the gap between germline ends came to 6 bases. Germline loops: CDR1 MGHDK, CDR2 SYGVNS. The DNA for the CDR3 is TGTGCCAGCAGTGACCTGGTAGAGACCCAGTACTTC. Amino acid sequence: CASSDLVETQYF.